Here is one T cell receptor (beta chain) with its context. In replicate PCRs of sorted subsets, 150 to 200 ng DNA, roughly 27,000 T cell genomes, was used. Here immunoSEQ multiplex PCR was the method, and the copy in TCRdb shows in-frame clones only, minus some. The data contain fewer than 3 million clones, 80% to 95% of them singletons. The entry originates in a study of shared clonotypes between healthy human individuals. The CDR3 consists of 18 residues. V was shortened by 0 bases and J by 0 bases, with 17 bases between the two germline ends. From germline, CDR1 is SGHTA and CDR2 FQGNSA. Sequenced input: naive CD4+ T cells from PBMCs. Noted subset: CD45RA+ positively selected. The V gene is TRBV7-2, the J gene TRBJ1-1; maybe TRBD1 (5 bases). The clonotype was recovered from a man between 18 and 35 years old in good health. Some clones in this sample may be carry-over from other donors' samples. The CDR3 DNA reads as TGTGCCAGCAGCTTAGCGCGCCTTCGACAGCCCATGAACACTGAAGCTTTCTTT. Translating gives CASSLARLRQPMNTEAFF.